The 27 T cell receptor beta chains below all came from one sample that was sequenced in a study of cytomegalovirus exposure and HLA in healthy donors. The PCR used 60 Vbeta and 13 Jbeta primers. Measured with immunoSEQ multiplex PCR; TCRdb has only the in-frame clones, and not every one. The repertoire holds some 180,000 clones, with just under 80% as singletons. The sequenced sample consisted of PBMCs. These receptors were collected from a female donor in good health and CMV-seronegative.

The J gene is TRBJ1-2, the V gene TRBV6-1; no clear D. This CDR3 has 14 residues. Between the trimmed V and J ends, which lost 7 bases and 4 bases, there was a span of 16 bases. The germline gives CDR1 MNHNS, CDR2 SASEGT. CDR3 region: CASTGSGFGYGYTF. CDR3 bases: TGTGCCAGCACCGGATCGGGGTTCGGCTATGGCTACACCTTC.

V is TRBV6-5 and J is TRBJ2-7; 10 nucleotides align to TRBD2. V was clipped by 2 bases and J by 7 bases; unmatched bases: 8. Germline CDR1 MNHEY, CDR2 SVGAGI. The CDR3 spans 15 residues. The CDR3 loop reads CASSYSGRALGEQYF. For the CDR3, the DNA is TGTGCCAGCAGTTACAGCGGGAGGGCCTTAGGAGAGCAGTACTTC.

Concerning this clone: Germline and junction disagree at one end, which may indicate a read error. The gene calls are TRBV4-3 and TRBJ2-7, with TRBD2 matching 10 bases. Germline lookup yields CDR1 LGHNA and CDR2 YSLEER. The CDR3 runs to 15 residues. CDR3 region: CASSQDYTSGTPPGF. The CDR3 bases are TGCGCCAGCAGCCAAGATTACACTAGCGGGACACCCCCGGGATTC.

CDR3 coding DNA: TGTGCCAGCAGTTTATTGGACCCCACGGGAGATGAGCAGTTCTTC. Protein: CASSLLDPTGDEQFF. This sequence joins TRBV28 and TRBJ2-1; a possible D gene is TRBD2 (6 bases). Trimming pared 1 base from V and 8 bases from J, leaving 15 bases between. This CDR3 region has 15 residues. Germline loops: CDR1 MDHEN, CDR2 SYDVKM.

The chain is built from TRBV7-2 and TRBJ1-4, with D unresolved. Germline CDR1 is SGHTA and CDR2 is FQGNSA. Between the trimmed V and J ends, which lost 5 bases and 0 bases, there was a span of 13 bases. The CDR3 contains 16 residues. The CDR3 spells CASSPSETATNEKLFF. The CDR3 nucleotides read TGTGCCAGCAGCCCCTCGGAGACTGCAACTAATGAAAAACTGTTTTTT.

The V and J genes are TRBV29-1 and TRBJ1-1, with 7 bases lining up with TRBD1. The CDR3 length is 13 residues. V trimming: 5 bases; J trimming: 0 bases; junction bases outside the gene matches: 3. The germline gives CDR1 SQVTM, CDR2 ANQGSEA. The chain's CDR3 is CSVTGTVNTEAFF. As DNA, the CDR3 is TGCAGCGTTACCGGGACAGTGAACACTGAAGCTTTCTTT.

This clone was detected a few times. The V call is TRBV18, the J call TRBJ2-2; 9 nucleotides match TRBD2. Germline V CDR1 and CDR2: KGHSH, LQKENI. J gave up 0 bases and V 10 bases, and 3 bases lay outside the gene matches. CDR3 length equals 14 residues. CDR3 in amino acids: CATLAGANTGELFF. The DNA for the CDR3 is TGTGCCACCTTAGCGGGGGCGAACACCGGGGAGCTGTTTTTT. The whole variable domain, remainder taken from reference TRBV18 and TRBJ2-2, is NAGVMQNPRHLVRRRGQEARLRCSPMKGHSHVYWYRQLPEEGLKFMVYLQKENIIDESGMPKERFSAEFPKEGPSILRIQQVVRGDSAAYFCATLAGANTGELFFGEGSRLTVL.

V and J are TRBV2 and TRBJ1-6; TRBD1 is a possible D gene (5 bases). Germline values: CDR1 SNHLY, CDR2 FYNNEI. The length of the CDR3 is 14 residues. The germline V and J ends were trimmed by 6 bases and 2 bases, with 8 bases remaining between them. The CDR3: CASSRGAYNSPLHF. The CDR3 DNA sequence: TGTGCCAGCAGCCGGGGGGCCTATAATTCACCCCTCCACTTT. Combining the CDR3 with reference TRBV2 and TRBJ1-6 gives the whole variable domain EPEVTQTPSHQVTQMGQEVILRCVPISNHLYFYWYRQILGQKVEFLVSFYNNEISEKSEIFDDQFSVERPDGSNFTLKIRSTKLEDSAMYFCASSRGAYNSPLHFGNGTRLTVT.

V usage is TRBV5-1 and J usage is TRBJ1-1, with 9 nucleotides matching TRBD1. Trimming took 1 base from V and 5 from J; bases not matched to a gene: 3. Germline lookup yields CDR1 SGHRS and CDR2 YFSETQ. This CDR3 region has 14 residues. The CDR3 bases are TGCGCCAGCAGCTTGAAGGGACAGGGAACTGAAGCTTTCTTT. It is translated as CASSLKGQGTEAFF.

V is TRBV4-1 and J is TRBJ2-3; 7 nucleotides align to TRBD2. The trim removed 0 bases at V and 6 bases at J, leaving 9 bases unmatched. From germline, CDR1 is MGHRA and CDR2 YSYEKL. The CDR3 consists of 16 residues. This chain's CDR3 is CASSQEPSGALDTQYF. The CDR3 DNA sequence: TGCGCCAGCAGCCAAGAGCCAAGCGGGGCCCTGGATACGCAGTATTTT.

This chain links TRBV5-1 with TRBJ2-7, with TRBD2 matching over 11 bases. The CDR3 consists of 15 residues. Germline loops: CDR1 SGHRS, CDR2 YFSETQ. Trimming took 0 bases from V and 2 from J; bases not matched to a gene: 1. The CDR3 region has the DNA TGCGCCAGCAGCTTGGGGACTAGCGGGCCCTACGAGCAGTACTTC. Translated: CASSLGTSGPYEQYF.

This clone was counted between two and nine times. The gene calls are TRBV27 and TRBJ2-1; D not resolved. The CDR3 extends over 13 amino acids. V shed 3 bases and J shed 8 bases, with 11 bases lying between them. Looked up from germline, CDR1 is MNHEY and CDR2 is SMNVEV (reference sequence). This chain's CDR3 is CASSFSSTHEQFF. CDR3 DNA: TGTGCCAGCAGTTTCTCCAGTACGCATGAGCAGTTCTTC.

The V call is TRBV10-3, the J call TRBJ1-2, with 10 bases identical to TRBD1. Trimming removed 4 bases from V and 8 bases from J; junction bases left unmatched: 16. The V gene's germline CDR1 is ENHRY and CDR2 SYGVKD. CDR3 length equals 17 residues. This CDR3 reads CAISGPGQGKGPLGYTF. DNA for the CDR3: TGTGCCATCAGTGGCCCGGGACAGGGGAAGGGACCCCTAGGCTACACCTTC.

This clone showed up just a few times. CDR3 in DNA: TGTGCCTGGAGTGCAGGAATGAACACTGAAGCTTTCTTT. Translating it yields CAWSAGMNTEAFF. The chain is built from TRBV30 and TRBJ1-1; D gene unclear. This CDR3 is built from 13 residues. V gave up 1 base and J gave up 0 bases, with 6 bases separating them. The germline V gene encodes CDR1 GTSNPN and CDR2 SVGIG (reference sequence).

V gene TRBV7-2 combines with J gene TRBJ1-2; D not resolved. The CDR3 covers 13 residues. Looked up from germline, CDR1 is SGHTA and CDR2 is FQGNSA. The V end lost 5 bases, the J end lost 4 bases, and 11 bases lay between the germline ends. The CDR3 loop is CASSDKIIYGYTF. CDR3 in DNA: TGTGCCAGCAGCGACAAGATTATCTATGGCTACACCTTC.

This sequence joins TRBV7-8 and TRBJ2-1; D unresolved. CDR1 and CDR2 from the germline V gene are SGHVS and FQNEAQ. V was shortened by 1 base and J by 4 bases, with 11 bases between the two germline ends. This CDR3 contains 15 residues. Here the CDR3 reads CASSLVSEEYNEQFF. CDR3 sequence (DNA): TGTGCCAGCAGCTTAGTATCTGAGGAGTACAATGAGCAGTTCTTC.

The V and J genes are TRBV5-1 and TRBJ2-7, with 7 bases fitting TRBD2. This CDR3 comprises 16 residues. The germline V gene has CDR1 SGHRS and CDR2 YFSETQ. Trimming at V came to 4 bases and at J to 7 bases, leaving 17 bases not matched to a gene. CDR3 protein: CASSPTTGGSPREQYF. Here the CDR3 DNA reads TGCGCCAGCAGCCCAACGACGGGCGGGAGCCCTCGGGAGCAGTACTTC.

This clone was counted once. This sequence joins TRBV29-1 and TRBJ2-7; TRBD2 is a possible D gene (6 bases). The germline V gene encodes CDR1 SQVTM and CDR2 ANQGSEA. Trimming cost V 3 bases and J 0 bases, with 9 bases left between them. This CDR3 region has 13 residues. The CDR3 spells CSVEAGSSYEQYF. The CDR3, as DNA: TGCAGCGTTGAGGCGGGGAGCTCCTACGAGCAGTACTTC.

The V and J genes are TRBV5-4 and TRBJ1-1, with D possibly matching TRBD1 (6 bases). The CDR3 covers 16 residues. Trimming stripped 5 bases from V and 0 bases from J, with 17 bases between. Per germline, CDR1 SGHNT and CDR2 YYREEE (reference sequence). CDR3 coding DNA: TGTGCCAGCAGACAGGACAGTAATAGAATGAACACTGAAGCTTTCTTT. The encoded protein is CASRQDSNRMNTEAFF.

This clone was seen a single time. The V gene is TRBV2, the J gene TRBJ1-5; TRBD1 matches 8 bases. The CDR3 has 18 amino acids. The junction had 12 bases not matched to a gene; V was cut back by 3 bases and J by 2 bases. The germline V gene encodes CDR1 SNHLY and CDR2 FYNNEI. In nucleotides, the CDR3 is TGTGCCAGCAGTGAGAATCGGGGAACAGGGGGTGGCAATCAGCCCCAGCATTTT. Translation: CASSENRGTGGGNQPQHF.

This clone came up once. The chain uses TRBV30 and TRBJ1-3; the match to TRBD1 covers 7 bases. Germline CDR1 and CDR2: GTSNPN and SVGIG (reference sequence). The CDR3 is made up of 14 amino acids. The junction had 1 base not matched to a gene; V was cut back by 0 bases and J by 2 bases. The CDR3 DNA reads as TGTGCCTGGAGTGTCAGGGGGACTGGAAACACCATATATTTT. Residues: CAWSVRGTGNTIYF. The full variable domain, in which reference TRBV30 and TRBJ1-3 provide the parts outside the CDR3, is SQTIHQWPATLVQPVGSPLSLECTVEGTSNPNLYWYRQAAGRGLQLLFYSVGIGQISSEVPQNLSASRPQDRQFILSSKKLLLSDSGFYLCAWSVRGTGNTIYFGEGSWLTVV.

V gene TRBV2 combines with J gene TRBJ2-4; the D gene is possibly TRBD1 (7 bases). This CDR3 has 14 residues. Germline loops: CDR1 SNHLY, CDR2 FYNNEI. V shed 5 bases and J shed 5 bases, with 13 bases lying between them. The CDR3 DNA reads TGTGCCAGCAGTCCAGGGGGGTTCGAAAACATTCAGTACTTC. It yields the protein CASSPGGFENIQYF.

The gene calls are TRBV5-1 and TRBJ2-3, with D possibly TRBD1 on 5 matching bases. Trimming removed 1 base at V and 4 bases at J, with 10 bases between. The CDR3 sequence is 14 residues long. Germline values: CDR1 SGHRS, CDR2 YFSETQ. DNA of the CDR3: TGCGCCAGCAGCTTGTCAGGGAAGGCAGATACGCAGTATTTT. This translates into CASSLSGKADTQYF.

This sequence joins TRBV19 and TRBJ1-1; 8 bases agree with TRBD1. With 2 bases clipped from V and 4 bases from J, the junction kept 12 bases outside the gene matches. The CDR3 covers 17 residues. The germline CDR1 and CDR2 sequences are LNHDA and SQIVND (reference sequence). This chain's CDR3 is CASSITGTGLPSTEAFF. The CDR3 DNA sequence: TGTGCCAGTAGTATAACCGGGACAGGTCTCCCAAGCACTGAAGCTTTCTTT.

Here the CDR3 DNA reads TGTGCCAGCAGCTTAATTCCGGGGGACCAAGAGACCCAGTACTTC. Protein: CASSLIPGDQETQYF. The chain uses TRBV7-7 and TRBJ2-5; possibly TRBD2 for D (6 bases). The CDR3 is 15 amino acids. The V gene lost 2 bases and the J gene lost 0 bases, with 10 bases spanning the gap. Germline CDR1 is SSHAT and CDR2 is FNYEAQ (reference sequence). The full variable domain, its missing parts supplied by reference TRBV7-7 and TRBJ2-5, is GAGVSQSPRYKVTKRGQDVTLRCDPISSHATLYWYQQALGQGPEFLTYFNYEAQPDKSGLPSDRFSAERPEGSISTLTIQRTEQRDSAMYRCASSLIPGDQETQYFGPGTRLLVL.

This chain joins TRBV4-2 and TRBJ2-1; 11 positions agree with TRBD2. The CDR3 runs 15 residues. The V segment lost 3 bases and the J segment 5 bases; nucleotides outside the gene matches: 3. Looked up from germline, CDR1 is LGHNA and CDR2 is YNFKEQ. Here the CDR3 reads CASSQGLAVNNEQFF. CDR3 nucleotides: TGTGCCAGCAGCCAGGGACTAGCGGTGAACAATGAGCAGTTCTTC.

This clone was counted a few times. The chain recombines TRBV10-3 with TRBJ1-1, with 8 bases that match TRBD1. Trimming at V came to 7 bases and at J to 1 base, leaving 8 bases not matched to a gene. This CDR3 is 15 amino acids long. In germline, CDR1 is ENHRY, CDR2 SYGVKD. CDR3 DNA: TGTGCCATCACCCCAGGGACAGGCGAGAACACTGAAGCTTTCTTT. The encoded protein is CAITPGTGENTEAFF.